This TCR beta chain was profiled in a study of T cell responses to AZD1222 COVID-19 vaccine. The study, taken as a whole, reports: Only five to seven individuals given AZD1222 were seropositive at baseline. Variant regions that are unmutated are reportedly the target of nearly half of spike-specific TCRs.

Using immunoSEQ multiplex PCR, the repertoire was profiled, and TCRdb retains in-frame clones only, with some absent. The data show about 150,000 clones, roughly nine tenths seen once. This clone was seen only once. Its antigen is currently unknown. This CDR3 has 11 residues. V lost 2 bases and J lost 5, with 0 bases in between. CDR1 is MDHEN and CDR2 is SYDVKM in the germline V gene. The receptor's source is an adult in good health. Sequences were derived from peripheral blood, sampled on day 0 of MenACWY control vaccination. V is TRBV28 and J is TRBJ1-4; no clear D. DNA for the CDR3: TGTGCCAGCAGTTTAAATGAAAAACTGTTTTTT. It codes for CASSLNEKLFF.